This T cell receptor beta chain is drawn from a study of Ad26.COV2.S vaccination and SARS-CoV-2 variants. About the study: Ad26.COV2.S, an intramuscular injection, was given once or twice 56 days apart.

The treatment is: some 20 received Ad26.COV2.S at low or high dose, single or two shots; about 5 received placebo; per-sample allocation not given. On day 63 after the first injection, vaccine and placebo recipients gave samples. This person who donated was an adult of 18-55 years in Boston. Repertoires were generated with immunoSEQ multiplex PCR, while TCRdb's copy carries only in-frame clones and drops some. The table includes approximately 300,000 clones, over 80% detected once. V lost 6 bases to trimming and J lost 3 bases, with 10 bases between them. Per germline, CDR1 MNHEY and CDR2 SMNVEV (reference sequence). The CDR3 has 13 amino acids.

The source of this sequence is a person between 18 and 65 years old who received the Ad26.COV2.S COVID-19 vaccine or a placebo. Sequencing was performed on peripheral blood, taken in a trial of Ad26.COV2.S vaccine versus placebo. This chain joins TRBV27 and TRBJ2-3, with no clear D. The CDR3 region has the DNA TGTGCCAGCAGCGCCCCGATGACAGATACGCAGTATTTT. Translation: CASSAPMTDTQYF.